Presented here are 26 T cell receptor beta chains from one specimen sequenced in a study of blood T cell repertoires in COVID-19 (dated by TCRdb to 2018 to 2020). The library was obtained by the immunoSEQ multiplex PCR assay. TCRdb holds this immuneACCESS table with in-frame rearrangements only. Some clones are missing; in checked studies, unresolved V genes explain under half, and the rest has no known cause. In this sample the table shows under 8,500 clones, around 84% of which occur a single time. The biggest ten clones account for 15% to 20% of the sample. The sample consisted of peripheral blood. These TCRs come from a human donor with active COVID-19. The donor label of this sample is uncertain.

The CDR3 loop reads CASSQDLPGTSGKETQYF. The CDR3 DNA reads as TGTGCCAGCAGCCAAGATTTACCCGGGACTAGCGGGAAGGAGACCCAGTACTTC. V and J are TRBV3-1 (or the pseudogene TRBV3-2) and TRBJ2-5, with TRBD2 matching over 13 bases. CDR1 and CDR2 from the germline V gene are LGHDT and YNNKEL (reference sequence). The CDR3 loop spans 18 amino acids. V was clipped by 0 bases and J by 5 bases; unmatched bases: 9.

The chain couples TRBV7-6 to TRBJ2-7; the D gene is possibly TRBD1 (6 bases). The CDR3 length is 18 residues. Germline CDR1 is SGHVS and CDR2 is FNYEAQ. Trimming took off 5 bases at V and 0 bases at J, with 23 bases between the two ends. The CDR3 spells CASSERPIGTLHSYEQYF. Written as DNA, the CDR3 is TGTGCCAGCAGCGAGCGACCAATCGGGACACTTCACTCCTACGAGCAGTACTTC.

CDR3 loop: CASRYRTGGYEQYF. The CDR3 coding sequence is TGTGCCAGCAGGTATAGGACAGGGGGCTACGAGCAGTACTTC. The rearrangement links TRBV11-2 to TRBJ2-7; TRBD1 matches at 10 bases. From germline, CDR1 is SGHAT and CDR2 FQNNGV. The CDR3 runs to 14 residues. Trimming at V came to 6 bases and at J to 3 bases, leaving 5 bases not matched to a gene.

The CDR3 DNA reads TGTGCCTGGAGTGCCGACAGTCGCAATCAGCCCCAGCATTTT. It yields the protein CAWSADSRNQPQHF. The chain is built from TRBV30 and TRBJ1-5; weak D call: TRBD1 (5 bases). V was trimmed by 1 base and J by 2 bases, leaving 9 bases between them. The CDR3 runs to 14 residues. Germline V gene lookup returns CDR1 GTSNPN and CDR2 SVGIG (reference sequence).

V and J are TRBV7-9 and TRBJ2-2, with D perhaps TRBD1 (6 bases). V was shortened by 3 bases and J by 7 bases, with 15 bases between the two germline ends. The CDR3 extends over 15 amino acids. The V gene's germline CDR1 is SEHNR and CDR2 FQNEAQ (reference sequence). The CDR3 here is CASSFEQGSVGELFF. The CDR3 DNA is TGTGCCAGCAGCTTTGAACAGGGTTCGGTCGGGGAGCTGTTTTTT.

The chain combines TRBV6-5 with TRBJ2-5; weak D call: TRBD1 (6 bases). The CDR3 extends over 15 amino acids. V gave up 4 bases and J gave up 4 bases, with 16 bases separating them. CDR1 is MNHEY, CDR2 SVGAGI, per germline. CDR3 in amino acids: CASSSQGQSGETQYF. CDR3 nucleotide sequence: TGTGCCAGCAGTTCTCAGGGACAATCTGGAGAGACCCAGTACTTC.

The rearrangement joins TRBV29-1 to TRBJ2-3, with TRBD1 as a possible D gene (5 bases). Trimming removed 5 bases at V and 2 bases at J, with 8 bases between. The CDR3 has 12 amino acids. Germline CDR1 and CDR2: SQVTM and ANQGSEA. The CDR3 here is CSVWGSTDTQYF. DNA for the CDR3: TGCAGCGTTTGGGGCTCCACAGATACGCAGTATTTT.

The chain has TRBV27 and TRBJ2-1; tentatively, D is TRBD1 (6 bases). The CDR3 has 16 amino acids. The germline gives CDR1 MNHEY, CDR2 SMNVEV (reference sequence). V was pared by 7 bases and J by 8 bases, with 24 bases between. CDR3 loop: CASTLGGGISMYEQFF. CDR3 DNA sequence: TGTGCCAGCACCCTGGGTGGGGGCATTTCTATGTATGAGCAGTTCTTC.

This clone has just one count. The chain has TRBV11-2 and TRBJ1-6; tentatively, D is TRBD1 (6 bases). The germline gives CDR1 SGHAT, CDR2 FQNNGV. The CDR3 has 13 residues. Trimming removed 3 bases from V and 8 bases from J, with 8 bases in between. The CDR3 DNA is TGTGCCAGCAGCTTTAAGGGGGATTCACCCCTCCACTTT. Translating it yields CASSFKGDSPLHF. The entire variable domain, with the rest obtained from reference TRBV11-2 and TRBJ1-6, is as follows: EAGVAQSPRYKIIEKRQSVAFWCNPISGHATLYWYQQILGQGPKLLIQFQNNGVVDDSQLPKDRFSAERLKGVDSTLKIQPAKLEDSAVYLCASSFKGDSPLHFGNGTRLTVT.

This clone appeared once. This rearrangement joins TRBV19 to TRBJ1-5, with D perhaps TRBD1 (6 bases). With 3 bases removed from V and 3 bases from J, the gap between germline ends came to 9 bases. The CDR3 is 14 residues long. Germline V gives CDR1 LNHDA, CDR2 SQIVND (reference sequence). The CDR3 DNA sequence: TGTGCCAGTAGTATCAGGGGTTTCAATCAGCCCCAGCATTTT. Its protein product is CASSIRGFNQPQHF.

J is TRBJ2-4 and V is TRBV7-8, with D possibly being TRBD1 (5 bases). In germline, CDR1 is SGHVS, CDR2 FQNEAQ. V was clipped by 1 base and J by 8 bases, with 6 bases between them. The CDR3 totals 12 residues. The CDR3 is CASSLVGDIQYF. The CDR3 bases are TGTGCCAGCAGCTTAGTAGGGGACATTCAGTACTTC.

The V gene is TRBV28, the J gene TRBJ1-2, with TRBD1 as a possible D gene (5 bases). Germline V gene lookup returns CDR1 MDHEN and CDR2 SYDVKM. The CDR3 sequence is 12 residues long. V was cut by 8 bases and J by 12 bases, with 19 bases left in between. Here the CDR3 reads CASADVPGGHTF. CDR3 DNA sequence: TGTGCCAGCGCCGACGTACCCGGGGGTCACACCTTC.

The chain has TRBV27 and TRBJ2-2, with D unclear. V lost 3 bases and J 2 bases, leaving 7 bases between the germline ends. This CDR3 is built from 14 residues. Germline CDR1 and CDR2: MNHEY and SMNVEV (reference sequence). The CDR3 nucleotides read TGTGCCAGCAGTTTTGGGCTTAACACCGGGGAGCTGTTTTTT. Protein product: CASSFGLNTGELFF.

V gene TRBV7-3 combines with J gene TRBJ2-1, with 9 positions matching TRBD2. Germline V gene sequence: CDR1 SGHTA, CDR2 FQGTGA. The CDR3 contains 18 residues. V shed 4 bases, J shed 6 bases, and the junction held 16 bases outside the gene matches. The CDR3 reads CASSSQRVGREGRNEQFF. CDR3 sequence (DNA): TGTGCCAGCAGCTCACAACGCGTGGGGCGGGAGGGCCGCAATGAGCAGTTCTTC.

CDR3 in DNA: TGTGCCAGCAACGGGGGGACCTACTACGAGCAGTACTTC. Protein sequence: CASNGGTYYEQYF. J is TRBJ2-7 and V is TRBV6-5; 7 bases align to TRBD2. The CDR3 sequence is 13 residues long. Germline CDR1 reads MNHEY; CDR2 reads SVGAGI. The trim removed 7 bases at V and 3 bases at J, leaving 6 bases unmatched.

The table lists this clone with a count of one. The chain combines TRBV2 with TRBJ1-4; D might be TRBD1 (6 bases). Germline-derived CDR1 and CDR2 are SNHLY and FYNNEI. Trimming pared 5 bases from V and 6 bases from J, leaving 16 bases between. The length of the CDR3 is 15 residues. CDR3 nucleotides: TGTGCCAGCAGTCAAACGGGGGGCTGGGATGAAAAACTGTTTTTT. The encoded protein is CASSQTGGWDEKLFF.

V gene TRBV5-5 combines with J gene TRBJ1-4, with D tentatively TRBD1 (6 bases). Between the trimmed V and J ends, which lost 4 bases and 7 bases, there was a span of 14 bases. The germline CDR1 and CDR2 sequences are SGHKS and YYEKEE (reference sequence). The CDR3 runs to 14 residues. CDR3 sequence: CASSLGGALEKLFF. Written as DNA, the CDR3 is TGTGCCAGCAGCCTCGGGGGGGCCCTTGAAAAACTGTTTTTT. Filled out from reference TRBV5-5 and TRBJ1-4, the complete variable domain reads DAGVTQSPTHLIKTRGQQVTLRCSPISGHKSVSWYQQVLGQGPQFIFQYYEKEERGRGNFPDRFSARQFPNYSSELNVNALLLGDSALYLCASSLGGALEKLFFGSGTQLSVL.

The CDR3 region is CAIAGRALSAFF. Here the CDR3 DNA reads TGTGCCATCGCCGGCAGGGCACTATCTGCTTTCTTT. The chain uses TRBV28 and TRBJ1-1, with a possible D match to TRBD1 (5 bases). Germline CDR1 MDHEN, CDR2 SYDVKM. Trimming stripped 10 bases from V and 11 bases from J, with 20 bases between. The CDR3 is 12 residues long.

The CDR3 loop reads CASSLASGLAYEQYF. As DNA, the CDR3 is TGCGCCAGCAGCTTGGCTAGCGGGCTAGCCTACGAGCAGTACTTC. The V and J genes are TRBV5-1 and TRBJ2-7, with 8 bases identical to TRBD2. Looked up from germline, CDR1 is SGHRS and CDR2 is YFSETQ. V was clipped by 0 bases and J by 2 bases; unmatched bases: 4. The CDR3 runs to 15 residues.

A few counts support this clone. The rearrangement uses TRBV2 and TRBJ2-7; D uncertain. This CDR3 is 13 amino acids long. The germline gives CDR1 SNHLY, CDR2 FYNNEI. Trimming removed 5 bases from V and 2 bases from J, with 10 bases in between. The CDR3: CASSPPAAYEQYF. In DNA form, the CDR3 reads TGTGCCAGCAGTCCTCCCGCGGCCTACGAGCAGTACTTC.

The rearrangement links TRBV6-2 or TRBV6-3 to TRBJ2-4; TRBD1 is a possible D gene (5 bases). CDR3 length equals 13 residues. The germline V and J ends were trimmed by 5 bases and 7 bases, with 12 bases remaining between them. CDR1 is MNHEY and CDR2 is SVGEGT in the germline V gene. DNA of the CDR3: TGTGCCAGCAGTCCCCTCCCAGGGAACATTCAGTACTTC. Translation gives CASSPLPGNIQYF.

The chain joins TRBV15 to TRBJ1-4, with TRBD1 matching over 7 bases. The CDR3 totals 17 residues. Germline lookup yields CDR1 LNHNV and CDR2 YYDKDF (reference sequence). V lost 5 bases, J lost 2 bases, and 11 bases stayed unmatched. The CDR3 is CATSPGQAWSTNEKLFF. In DNA form, the CDR3 reads TGTGCCACCAGCCCAGGACAGGCTTGGTCGACTAATGAAAAACTGTTTTTT. Full variable domain (rest looked up from reference TRBV15 and TRBJ1-4): DAMVIQNPRYQVTQFGKPVTLSCSQTLNHNVMYWYQQKSSQAPKLLFHYYDKDFNNEADTPDNFQSRRPNTSFCFLDIRSPGLGDTAMYLCATSPGQAWSTNEKLFFGSGTQLSVL.

The V gene is TRBV7-9, the J gene TRBJ2-7; 9 bases are a match to TRBD1. Per the germline V gene, CDR1 is SEHNR and CDR2 is FQNEAQ (reference sequence). V was clipped by 3 bases and J by 1 base; unmatched bases: 10. This CDR3 region has 17 residues. The CDR3 nucleotides read TGTGCCAGCAGCTTTATACGAGGGACAGGGAGATCCTACGAGCAGTACTTC. It translates to CASSFIRGTGRSYEQYF.

The rearrangement links TRBV30 to TRBJ1-5; D unclear. Germline loops: CDR1 GTSNPN, CDR2 SVGIG (reference sequence). With 5 bases removed from V and 0 bases from J, the gap between germline ends came to 5 bases. The CDR3 contains 12 residues. CDR3 amino acids: CAWGYSNQPQHF. CDR3 DNA: TGTGCCTGGGGATATAGCAATCAGCCCCAGCATTTT.

J is TRBJ2-1 and V is TRBV5-1; 13 bases are shared with TRBD2. This CDR3 spans 14 amino acids. With 4 bases clipped from V and 7 bases from J, the junction kept 2 bases outside the gene matches. Germline loops: CDR1 SGHRS, CDR2 YFSETQ. The CDR3 spells CASSRTSGSNEQFF. CDR3 sequence (DNA): TGCGCCAGCAGCCGGACTAGCGGGAGTAATGAGCAGTTCTTC. Together with reference TRBV5-1 and TRBJ2-1, the CDR3 gives the full variable domain: KAGVTQTPRYLIKTRGQQVTLSCSPISGHRSVSWYQQTPGQGLQFLFEYFSETQRNKGNFPGRFSGRQFSNSRSEMNVSTLELGDSALYLCASSRTSGSNEQFFGPGTRLTVL.

As DNA, the CDR3 is TGTGCCAGCAGCCAAGATCGGCGGGGCGGCGGTGAGCAGTTCTTC. The encoded protein is CASSQDRRGGGEQFF. This rearrangement joins TRBV4-2 to TRBJ2-1; the D gene is possibly TRBD2 (6 bases). The CDR3 covers 15 residues. Germline CDR1 reads LGHNA; CDR2 reads YNFKEQ. V lost 0 bases, J lost 9 bases, and 15 bases lay in between.